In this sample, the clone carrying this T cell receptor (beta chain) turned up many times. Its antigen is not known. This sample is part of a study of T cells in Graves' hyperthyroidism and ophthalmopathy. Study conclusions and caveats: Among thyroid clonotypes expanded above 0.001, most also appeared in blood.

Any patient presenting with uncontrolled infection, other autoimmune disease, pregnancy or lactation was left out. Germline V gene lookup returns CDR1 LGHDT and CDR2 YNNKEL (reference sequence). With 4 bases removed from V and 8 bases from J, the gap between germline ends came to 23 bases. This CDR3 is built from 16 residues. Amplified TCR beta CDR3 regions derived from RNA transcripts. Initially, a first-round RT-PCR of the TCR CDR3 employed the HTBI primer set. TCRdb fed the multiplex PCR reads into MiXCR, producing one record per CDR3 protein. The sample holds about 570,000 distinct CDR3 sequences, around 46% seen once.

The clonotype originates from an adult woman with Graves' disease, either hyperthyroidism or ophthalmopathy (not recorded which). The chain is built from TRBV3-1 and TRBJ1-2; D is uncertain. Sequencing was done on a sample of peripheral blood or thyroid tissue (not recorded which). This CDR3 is CASSLFLEGETRGYTF. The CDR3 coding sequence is TGTGCCAGCAGCCTATTCCTGGAGGGCGAAACTCGCGGCTACACCTTC. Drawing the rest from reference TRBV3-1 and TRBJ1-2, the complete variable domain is DTAVSQTPKYLVTQMGNDKSIKCEQNLGHDTMYWYKQDSKKFLKIMFSYNNKELIINETVPNRFSPKSPDKAHLNLHINSLELGDSAVYFCASSLFLEGETRGYTFGSGTRLTVV.